Described below is a single T cell receptor (beta chain) sequence and its context. This entry is derived from a study of Ad26.COV2.S vaccination and SARS-CoV-2 variants. Only in-frame clones appear in the TCRdb table, and some are missing; sequencing was by immunoSEQ multiplex PCR. Among 440,000 or so clones listed, 92% were seen once. Germline values: CDR1 SGHTA, CDR2 FQGNSA. The CDR3 runs to 17 residues. Trimming shortened V by 5 bases and J by 1 base, and 19 bases separated the two germline ends. Treatment noted: approximately 18 received Ad26.COV2.S at low or high dose, single or two shots; about 5 received placebo; per-sample allocation not given. It was on day 63 after the first vaccine or placebo injection that samples were taken.

The clonotype originates from a person between 18 and 60 years old who received the Ad26.COV2.S COVID-19 vaccine or a placebo. The chain couples TRBV7-2 to TRBJ2-3; no firm D call. Sequencing used peripheral blood, obtained in a trial of Ad26.COV2.S vaccine versus placebo. CDR3 region: CASSPAPRPHGTDTQYF. The CDR3 region has the DNA TGTGCCAGCAGCCCCGCCCCCAGGCCGCACGGCACAGATACGCAGTATTTT.